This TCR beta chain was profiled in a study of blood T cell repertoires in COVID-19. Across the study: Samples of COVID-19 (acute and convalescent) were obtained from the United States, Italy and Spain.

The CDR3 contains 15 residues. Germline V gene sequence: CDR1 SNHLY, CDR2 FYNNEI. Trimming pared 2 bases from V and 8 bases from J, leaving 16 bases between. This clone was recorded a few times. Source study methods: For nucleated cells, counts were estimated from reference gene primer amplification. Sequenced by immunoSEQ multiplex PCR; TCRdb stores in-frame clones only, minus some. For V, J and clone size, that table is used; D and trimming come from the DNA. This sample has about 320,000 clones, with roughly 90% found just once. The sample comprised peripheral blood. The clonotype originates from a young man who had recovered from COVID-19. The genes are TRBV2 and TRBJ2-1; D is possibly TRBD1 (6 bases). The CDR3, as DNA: TGTGCCAGCAGTGAAATAGGGGGAAGCGGCTATGAGCAGTTCTTC. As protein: CASSEIGGSGYEQFF.